Below, 6 T cell receptor beta chains from the same sample are listed, as sequenced in a study of blood T cell repertoires in COVID-19. Libraries were prepared by immunoSEQ multiplex PCR; TCRdb keeps only in-frame clonotypes and omits some of them. The table records about 81,000 clones, 84% of them present only once. Sequencing was performed on peripheral blood. These receptor sequences come from a human donor in a cohort sampled during active COVID-19.

V and J are TRBV6-5 and TRBJ2-7; D unclear. The CDR3 runs 14 residues. V was pared by 4 bases and J by 2 bases, with 12 bases between. The germline V gene has CDR1 MNHEY and CDR2 SVGAGI. The CDR3 DNA reads as TGTGCCAGCAGTTCCACGTTCGCTACCTACGAGCAGTACTTC. Translation gives CASSSTFATYEQYF.

The rearrangement links TRBV5-6 to TRBJ2-7; possible D gene TRBD2, 6 bases. The CDR3 spans 14 residues. Germline values: CDR1 SGHDT, CDR2 YYEEEE. Trimming removed 0 bases from V and 4 bases from J, with 11 bases in between. The CDR3 region is CASSLVEGRYEQYF. The CDR3 DNA reads as TGTGCCAGCAGCTTGGTGGAGGGGCGGTACGAGCAGTACTTC. Variable domain in full (rest from reference TRBV5-6 and TRBJ2-7): DAGVTQSPTHLIKTRGQQVTLRCSPKSGHDTVSWYQQALGQGPQFIFQYYEEEERQRGNFPDRFSGHQFPNYSSELNVNALLLGDSALYLCASSLVEGRYEQYFGPGTRLTVT.

V and J are TRBV11-2 and TRBJ1-6; 7 bases agree with TRBD1. After removal of 1 base from V and 9 bases from J, the junction contained 9 bases not matched to a gene. The CDR3 length is 16 residues. In germline, CDR1 is SGHAT, CDR2 FQNNGV. The CDR3 is CASSLVIGGPGSPLHF. DNA of the CDR3: TGTGCCAGCAGCTTAGTGATAGGGGGCCCGGGTTCACCCCTCCACTTT.

This chain links TRBV7-8 with TRBJ2-7; 8 bases fit TRBD1. The germline V gene encodes CDR1 SGHVS and CDR2 FQNEAQ. J lost 2 bases, V lost 0 bases, and 9 bases had no gene match. The CDR3 has 17 residues. CDR3 protein: CASSLASQGASPYEQYF. For the CDR3, the DNA is TGTGCCAGCAGCTTAGCGAGTCAGGGGGCATCCCCCTACGAGCAGTACTTC.

This chain joins TRBV11-2 and TRBJ2-1, with 8 bases aligning to TRBD1. Losses at the gene ends were 5 bases for V and 5 bases for J; bases not matched to a gene: 8. The germline gives CDR1 SGHAT, CDR2 FQNNGV. The length of the CDR3 is 15 residues. This CDR3 is CASSPRGQVNNEQFF. In DNA, the CDR3 is TGTGCCAGCAGCCCCCGGGGACAGGTAAACAATGAGCAGTTCTTC.

The V gene is TRBV6-5, the J gene TRBJ1-1, with D maybe TRBD1 (5 bases). Germline CDR1 reads MNHEY; CDR2 reads SVGAGI. The CDR3 sequence is 12 residues long. Trimming pared 7 bases from V and 5 bases from J, leaving 11 bases between. CDR3 protein: CASKQDGTEAFF. The CDR3 DNA reads as TGTGCCAGCAAACAGGACGGAACTGAAGCTTTCTTT.